This TCR beta chain comes out of a study of response to subunit inactivated influenza vaccine. Broader study findings: Few additional T cells are recruited per seasonal influenza vaccination, authors suggested.

MiXCR, run by TCRdb on the RT-PCR reads, gives a single entry per CDR3 protein. The table includes more than 400,000 distinct CDR3 sequences, approximately 10% detected once. This clonotype was found many times. What it recognizes is unknown. The germline V gene has CDR1 MNHNS and CDR2 SASEGT. Trimming removed 6 bases at V and 4 bases at J, with 16 bases between. This CDR3 has 14 amino acids. J is TRBJ2-7 and V is TRBV6-1; D gene ambiguous. The source of this sequence is a man between 45 and 60 years old who received an inactivated influenza vaccine. Sequenced here: PBMCs from blood, sampled roughly 47 days after vaccination. CDR3 sequence (DNA): TGTGCCAGCAGCCCGCTAGAAGTAGGGTACGAGCAGTACTTC. Protein sequence: CASSPLEVGYEQYF.